The 6 T cell receptor beta chains given below trace back to one sample, sequenced in a study of T-cell reconstitution after alpha-beta-depleted transplantation in children. It was with unique molecular identifiers that the TCRbeta library was prepared. TCRdb re-called the PCR reads through MiXCR, storing one row per CDR3 protein. The table has some 640,000 distinct CDR3 sequences, 16% seen once; the top ten hold approximately 1%. The material sequenced was PBMCs from the stem cell graft donor, taken from the stem cell graft. The receptor set was obtained from a human donor who donated a stem cell graft to a child with acute myeloid leukemia.

This clonotype was detected many times. The V and J genes are TRBV20-1 and TRBJ2-3; 7 nucleotides agree with TRBD1. There are 15 residues in the CDR3. Germline CDR1 DFQATT, CDR2 SNEGSKA (reference sequence). The V and J ends lost 6 bases and 3 bases, in that order; junction bases with no gene match: 12. The CDR3 coding sequence is TGCAGTGCACAAAGTCGACAGGGCCGTACAGATACGCAGTATTTT. This codes for CSAQSRQGRTDTQYF.

Ten or more counts support this clonotype. V gene TRBV10-3 combines with J gene TRBJ1-1; 7 bases fit TRBD1. The CDR3 covers 14 residues. Looked up from germline, CDR1 is ENHRY and CDR2 is SYGVKD. The V and J ends lost 4 bases and 1 base, in that order; junction bases with no gene match: 3. The CDR3 DNA reads TGTGCCATCAGTGGGGGACAGAAGAACACTGAAGCTTTCTTT. Translation gives CAISGGQKNTEAFF.

This clonotype showed up just a few times. The CDR3 nucleotides are TGTGCCAGCAGTGGGACGTTTAGCTCCTACGAGCAGTACTTC. Its protein is CASSGTFSSYEQYF. This rearrangement joins TRBV27 to TRBJ2-7; D is perhaps TRBD1 or TRBD2 (5 bases each). The ends were cut back, 5 bases at V and 0 bases at J, with 11 bases in the middle. Germline V gene lookup returns CDR1 MNHEY and CDR2 SMNVEV (reference sequence). CDR3 length equals 14 residues.

This clonotype was seen a few times. The chain carries TRBV28 and TRBJ2-4; TRBD1 is a possible D gene (6 bases). The V and J ends lost 5 bases and 1 base respectively, with 12 bases between them. In germline, CDR1 is MDHEN, CDR2 SYDVKM. This CDR3 comprises 15 residues. CDR3 sequence (DNA): TGTGCCAGCAGTAGCCTACAGGGTGCCAAAAACATTCAGTACTTC. Translating it yields CASSSLQGAKNIQYF. The full variable domain, completed using reference TRBV28 and TRBJ2-4, is DVKVTQSSRYLVKRTGEKVFLECVQDMDHENMFWYRQDPGLGLRLIYFSYDVKMKEKGDIPEGYSVSREKKERFSLILESASTNQTSMYLCASSSLQGAKNIQYFGAGTRLSVL.

This clonotype was seen many times. This sequence joins TRBV5-6 and TRBJ2-3, with TRBD2 matching 14 bases. CDR3 length: 17 residues. V gave up 3 bases and J gave up 0 bases; unmatched junction bases: 3. CDR1 is SGHDT and CDR2 is YYEEEE in the germline V gene. CDR3 DNA: TGTGCCAGCAGCTATGGACTAGCGGGGGGTAGCACAGATACGCAGTATTTT. This encodes CASSYGLAGGSTDTQYF.

The gene calls are TRBV28 and TRBJ1-2; 9 nucleotides line up with TRBD1. This CDR3 spans 14 amino acids. The ends lost 1 base at V and 7 bases at J; junction bases unmatched: 4. Germline-derived CDR1 and CDR2 are MDHEN and SYDVKM. The CDR3 reads CASSLSGDRVGYTF. The CDR3, as DNA: TGTGCCAGCAGTTTATCGGGGGACAGGGTTGGCTACACCTTC.